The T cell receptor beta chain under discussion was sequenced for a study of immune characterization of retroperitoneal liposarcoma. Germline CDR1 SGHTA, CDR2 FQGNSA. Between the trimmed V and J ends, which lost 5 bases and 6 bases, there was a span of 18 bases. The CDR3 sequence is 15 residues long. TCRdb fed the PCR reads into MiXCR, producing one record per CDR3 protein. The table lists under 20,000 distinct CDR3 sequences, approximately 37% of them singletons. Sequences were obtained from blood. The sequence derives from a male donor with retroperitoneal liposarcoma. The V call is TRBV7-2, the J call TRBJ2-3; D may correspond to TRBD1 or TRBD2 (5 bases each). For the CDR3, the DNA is TGTGCCAGCAGCAGCCAGGCCGGGACGGAGGATACGCAGTATTTT. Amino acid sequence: CASSSQAGTEDTQYF.